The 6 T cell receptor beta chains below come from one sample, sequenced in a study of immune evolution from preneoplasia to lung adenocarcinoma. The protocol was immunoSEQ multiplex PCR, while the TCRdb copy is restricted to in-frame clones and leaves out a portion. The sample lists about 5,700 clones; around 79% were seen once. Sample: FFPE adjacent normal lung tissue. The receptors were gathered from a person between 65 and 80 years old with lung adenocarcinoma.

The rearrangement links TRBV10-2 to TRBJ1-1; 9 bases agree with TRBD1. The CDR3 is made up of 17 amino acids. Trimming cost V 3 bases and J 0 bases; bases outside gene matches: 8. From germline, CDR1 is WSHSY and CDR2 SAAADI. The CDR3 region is CASSDQTGGFMNTEAFF. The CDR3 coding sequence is TGCGCCAGCAGTGATCAAACAGGGGGCTTCATGAACACTGAAGCTTTCTTT.

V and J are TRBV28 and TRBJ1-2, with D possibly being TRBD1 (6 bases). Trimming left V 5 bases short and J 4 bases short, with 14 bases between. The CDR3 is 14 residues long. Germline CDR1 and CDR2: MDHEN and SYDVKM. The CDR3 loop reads CASSRGGAFYGYTF. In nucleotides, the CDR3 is TGTGCCAGCAGTCGGGGGGGCGCTTTCTATGGCTACACCTTC.

CDR3 protein: CASSPPEGGLEQFF. CDR3 DNA sequence: TGTGCCAGCTCACCACCGGAGGGGGGCCTTGAGCAGTTCTTC. The chain has TRBV18 and TRBJ2-1; D could derive from TRBD1 or TRBD2 (6 bases each). Trimming cost V 0 bases and J 9 bases, with 12 bases left between them. The CDR3 is made up of 14 amino acids. CDR1 is KGHSH, CDR2 LQKENI, per germline.

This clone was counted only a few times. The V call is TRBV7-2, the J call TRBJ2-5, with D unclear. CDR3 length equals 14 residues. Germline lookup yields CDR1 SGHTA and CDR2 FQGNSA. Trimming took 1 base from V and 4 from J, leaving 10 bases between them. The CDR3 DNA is TGTGCCAGCAGCTTAGAAGGGCGTAGAGAGACCCAGTACTTC. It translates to CASSLEGRRETQYF. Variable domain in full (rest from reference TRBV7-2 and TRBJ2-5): GAGVSQSPSNKVTEKGKDVELRCDPISGHTALYWYRQSLGQGLEFLIYFQGNSAPDKSGLPSDRFSAERTGGSVSTLTIQRTQQEDSAVYLCASSLEGRRETQYFGPGTRLLVL.

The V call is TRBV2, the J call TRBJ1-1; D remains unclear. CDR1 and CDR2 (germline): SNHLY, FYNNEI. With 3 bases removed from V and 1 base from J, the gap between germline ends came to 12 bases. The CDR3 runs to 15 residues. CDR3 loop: CASSEILLSNTEAFF. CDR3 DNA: TGTGCCAGCAGTGAGATTTTACTTTCGAACACTGAAGCTTTCTTT.

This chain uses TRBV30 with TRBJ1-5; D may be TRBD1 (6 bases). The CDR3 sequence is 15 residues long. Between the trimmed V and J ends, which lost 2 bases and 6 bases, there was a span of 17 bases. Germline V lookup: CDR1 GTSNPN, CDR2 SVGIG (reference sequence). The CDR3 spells CAWSWGLGESQPQHF. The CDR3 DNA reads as TGTGCCTGGAGTTGGGGGCTGGGAGAGTCTCAGCCCCAGCATTTT. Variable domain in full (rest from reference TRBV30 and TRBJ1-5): SQTIHQWPATLVQPVGSPLSLECTVEGTSNPNLYWYRQAAGRGLQLLFYSVGIGQISSEVPQNLSASRPQDRQFILSSKKLLLSDSGFYLCAWSWGLGESQPQHFGDGTRLSIL.